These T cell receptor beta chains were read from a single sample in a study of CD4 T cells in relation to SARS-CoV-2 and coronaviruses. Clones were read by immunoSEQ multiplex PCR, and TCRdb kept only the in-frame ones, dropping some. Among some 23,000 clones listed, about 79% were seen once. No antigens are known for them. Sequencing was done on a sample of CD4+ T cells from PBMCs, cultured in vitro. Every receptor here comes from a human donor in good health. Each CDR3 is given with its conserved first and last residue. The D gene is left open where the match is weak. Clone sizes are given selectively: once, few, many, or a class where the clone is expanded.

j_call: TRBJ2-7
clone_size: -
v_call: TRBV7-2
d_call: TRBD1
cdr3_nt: TGTGCCAGCAGCTTAGGAGGGACAGGGGGGGTGAATCAGCAGTACTTC
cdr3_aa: CASSLGGTGGVNQQYF

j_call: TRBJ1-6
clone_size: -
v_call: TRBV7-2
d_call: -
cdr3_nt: TGTGCCAGCAGCTTAGCGGGGGGGAGGGGTAATTCACCCCTCCACTTT
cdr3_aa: CASSLAGGRGNSPLHF

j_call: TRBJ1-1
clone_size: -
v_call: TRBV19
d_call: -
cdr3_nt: TGTGCCAGTAGTATTTCTGGCCCCTCCACTGAAGCTTTCTTT
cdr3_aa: CASSISGPSTEAFF

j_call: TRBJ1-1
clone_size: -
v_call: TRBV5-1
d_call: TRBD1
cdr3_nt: TGCGCCACAACGGCGGGACAGGGATCTTTGAACACTGAAGCTTTCTTT
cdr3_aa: CATTAGQGSLNTEAFF

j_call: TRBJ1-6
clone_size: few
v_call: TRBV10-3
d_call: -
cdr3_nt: TGTGCCATCAGTGAGGACACCCTTAGCTCCTATAATTCACCCCTCCACTTT
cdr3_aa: CAISEDTLSSYNSPLHF

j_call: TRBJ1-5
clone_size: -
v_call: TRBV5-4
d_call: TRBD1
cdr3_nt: TGTGCCAGCAGCTCAGACAGGGGACCAGCCCAGCCCCAGCATTTT
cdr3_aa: CASSSDRGPAQPQHF

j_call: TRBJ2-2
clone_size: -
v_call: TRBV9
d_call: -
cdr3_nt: TGTGCCAGCAGCCCGCTGGCAGGGGAGGGAACCGGGGAGCTGTTTTTT
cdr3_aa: CASSPLAGEGTGELFF

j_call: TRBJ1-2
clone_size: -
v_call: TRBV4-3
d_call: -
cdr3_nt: TGCGCCAGCATGTTGAGGGGGTCGGGGAATGGCTACACCTTC
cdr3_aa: CASMLRGSGNGYTF

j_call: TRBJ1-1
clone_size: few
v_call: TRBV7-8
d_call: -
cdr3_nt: TGTGCCAGCAGCTCGGACAGATTGAACACTGAAGCTTTCTTT
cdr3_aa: CASSSDRLNTEAFF

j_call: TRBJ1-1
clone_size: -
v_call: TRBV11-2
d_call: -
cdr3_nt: -
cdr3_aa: CASSFGSGFEAFF

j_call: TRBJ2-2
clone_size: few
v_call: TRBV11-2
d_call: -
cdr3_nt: TGTGCCAGCAGCAGGGGGAGACTTAACACCGGGGAGCTGTTTTTT
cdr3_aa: CASSRGRLNTGELFF

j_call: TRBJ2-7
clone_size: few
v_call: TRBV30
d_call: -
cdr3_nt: TGTGCCTGGAGCGGCACAGGCTACGAGCAGTACTTC
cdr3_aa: CAWSGTGYEQYF

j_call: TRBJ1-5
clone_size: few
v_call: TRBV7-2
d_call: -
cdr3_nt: TGTGCCAGCAGCATTACAGGGAATCAGCCCCAGCATTTT
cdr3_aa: CASSITGNQPQHF

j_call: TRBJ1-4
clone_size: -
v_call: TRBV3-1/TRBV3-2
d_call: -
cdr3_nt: TGTGCCAGCAGCCTGGGGCTGTGGGGGAGTGAAAAACTGTTTTTT
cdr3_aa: CASSLGLWGSEKLFF

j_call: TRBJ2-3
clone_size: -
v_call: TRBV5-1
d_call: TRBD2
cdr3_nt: TGCGCCAGCAGCCCTGCCCCGGGACTAGACACAGATACGCAGTATTTT
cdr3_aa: CASSPAPGLDTDTQYF

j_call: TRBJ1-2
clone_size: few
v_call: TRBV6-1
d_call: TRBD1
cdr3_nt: TGTGCCAGCAGTGAACGGACAGGTTTAATGACCTTC
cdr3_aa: CASSERTGLMTF

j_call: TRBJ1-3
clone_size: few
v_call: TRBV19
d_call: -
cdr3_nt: TGTGCCAGTAGCATAACTTACAGGGAGCCTGGAAACACCATATATTTT
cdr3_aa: CASSITYREPGNTIYF

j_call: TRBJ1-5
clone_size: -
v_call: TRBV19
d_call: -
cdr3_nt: TGTGCCAGTAGTATAGGGCAGGGGAACAATCAGCCCCAGCATTTT
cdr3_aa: CASSIGQGNNQPQHF

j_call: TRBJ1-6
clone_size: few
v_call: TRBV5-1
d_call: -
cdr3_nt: TGCGCCAGCAGCTTAGACCCGGGGATTTCACCCCTCCACTTT
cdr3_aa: CASSLDPGISPLHF

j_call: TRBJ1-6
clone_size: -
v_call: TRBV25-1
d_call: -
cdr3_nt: TGTGCCAGCACCCATGGCAGGGCAAGTTCCCTCCACTTT
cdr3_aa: CASTHGRASSLHF

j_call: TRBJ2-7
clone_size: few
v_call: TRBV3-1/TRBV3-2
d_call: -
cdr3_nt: TGTGCCAGCAGCCAACAGGGGTTAGAGGGCTACGAGCAGTACTTC
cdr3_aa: CASSQQGLEGYEQYF

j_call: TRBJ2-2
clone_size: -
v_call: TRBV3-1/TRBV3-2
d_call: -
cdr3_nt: TGTGCCAGCAGCCGCCTGAACGGGGGGCGCAACGGGGAGCTGTTTTTT
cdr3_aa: CASSRLNGGRNGELFF

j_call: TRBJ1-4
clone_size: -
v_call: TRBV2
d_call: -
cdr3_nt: TGTGCCAGGGGGGGGGCAACTAATGAAAAACTGTTTTTT
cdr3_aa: CARGGATNEKLFF

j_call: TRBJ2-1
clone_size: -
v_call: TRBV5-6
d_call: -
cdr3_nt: TGTGCCAGCAGCTTGGGTTGGGGGGGCCCATACAATGAGCAGTTCTTC
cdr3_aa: CASSLGWGGPYNEQFF

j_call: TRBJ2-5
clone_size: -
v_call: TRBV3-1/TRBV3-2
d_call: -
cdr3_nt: TGTGCCAGCAGCCTCCATTTCAGCCAAGCAACCCAGTACTTC
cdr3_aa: CASSLHFSQATQYF

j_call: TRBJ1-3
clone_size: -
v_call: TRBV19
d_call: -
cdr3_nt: TGTGCCAGTAAGAACACCCGTTCTGGAAACACCATATATTTT
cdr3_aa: CASKNTRSGNTIYF

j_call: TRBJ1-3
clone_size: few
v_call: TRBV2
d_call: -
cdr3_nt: TGTGCCAGCAGTGACGGGACCTTTTCTGGAAACACCATATATTTT
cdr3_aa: CASSDGTFSGNTIYF

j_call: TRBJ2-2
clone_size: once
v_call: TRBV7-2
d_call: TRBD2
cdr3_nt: TGTGCCAGCAGCTTATTGGGGGGGACGAACACCGGGGAGCTGTTTTTT
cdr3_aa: CASSLLGGTNTGELFF

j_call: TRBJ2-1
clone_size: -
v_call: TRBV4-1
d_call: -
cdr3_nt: TGCGCCAGCGGTTACCAGATCTCCTACAATGAGCAGTTCTTC
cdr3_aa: CASGYQISYNEQFF

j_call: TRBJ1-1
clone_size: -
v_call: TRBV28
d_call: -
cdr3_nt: TGTGCCAGCAGATGGAACACTGAAGCTTTCTTT
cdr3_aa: CASRWNTEAFF

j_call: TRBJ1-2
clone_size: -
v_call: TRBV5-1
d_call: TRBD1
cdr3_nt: TGCGCCAGCAGCTTGGCTCACAGGGGGGGCTATGGCTACACCTTC
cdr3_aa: CASSLAHRGGYGYTF

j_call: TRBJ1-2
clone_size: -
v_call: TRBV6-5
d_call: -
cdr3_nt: TGTGCCAGCAGTTCTAACTATGGCTACACCTTC
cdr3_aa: CASSSNYGYTF

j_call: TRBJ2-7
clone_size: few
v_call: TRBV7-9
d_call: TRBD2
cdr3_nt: TGTGCCAGCAGCTTGGTAGCGGGGCTGCAGTACTTC
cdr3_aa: CASSLVAGLQYF

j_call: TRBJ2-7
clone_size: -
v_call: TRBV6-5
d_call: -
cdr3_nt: TGTGCCAGCAGTTACGGACAGTCCCCCTACGAGCAGTACTTC
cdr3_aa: CASSYGQSPYEQYF

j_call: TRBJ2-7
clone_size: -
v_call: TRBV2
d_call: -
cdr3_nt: TGTGCCAGCAGTGGCCCTTCCTACGAGCAGTACTTC
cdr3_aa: CASSGPSYEQYF

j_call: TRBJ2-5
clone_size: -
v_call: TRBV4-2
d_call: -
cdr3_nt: TGTGCCAGCAGCCAAGATCCGCACGGAGGGTGGGAGACCCAGTACTTC
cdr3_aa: CASSQDPHGGWETQYF

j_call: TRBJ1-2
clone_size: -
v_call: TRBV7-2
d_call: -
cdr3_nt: TGTGCCAGCAGCTTAGGCAGGGGATATGGCTACACCTTC
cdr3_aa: CASSLGRGYGYTF

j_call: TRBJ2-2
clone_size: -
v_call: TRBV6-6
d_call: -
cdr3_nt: TGTGCCAGCAGTTACAGGGAGGCGAACACCGGGGAGCTGTTTTTT
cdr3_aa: CASSYREANTGELFF

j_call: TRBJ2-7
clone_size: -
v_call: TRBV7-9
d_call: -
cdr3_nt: TGTGCCAGCAGCCTCGGGACGGGGGTCTACGAGCAGTACTTC
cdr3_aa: CASSLGTGVYEQYF

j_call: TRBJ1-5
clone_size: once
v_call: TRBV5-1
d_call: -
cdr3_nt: TGCGCCAGCAGCTTGGGTACTGGGGGCAATCAGCCCCAGCATTTT
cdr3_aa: CASSLGTGGNQPQHF

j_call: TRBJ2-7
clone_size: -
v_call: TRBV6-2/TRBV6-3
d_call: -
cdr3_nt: TGTGCCAGCAGTTACTTCGAAATCTCCGGGACCCCTCGGGGTGAGCAGTACTTC
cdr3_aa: CASSYFEISGTPRGEQYF

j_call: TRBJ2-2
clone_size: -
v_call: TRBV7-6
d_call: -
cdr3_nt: TGTGCCAGCTCCCCCCGAGGACGGGAGTTCCCCGGGGAGCTGTTTTTT
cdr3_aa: CASSPRGREFPGELFF